The 10 T cell receptor beta chains below all came from one sample that was sequenced in a study of Ad26.COV2.S vaccination and SARS-CoV-2 variants. The method was immunoSEQ multiplex PCR; TCRdb's version includes in-frame clones alone and lacks a portion of them. The profile shows around 300,000 clones, almost 90% of them singletons. As for treatment: approximately 18 received Ad26.COV2.S at low or high dose, single or two shots; about 5 received placebo; per-sample allocation not given. Each sample was drawn 63 days after the first injection (of vaccine or placebo). Here the sequenced sample was peripheral blood, taken in a trial of Ad26.COV2.S vaccine versus placebo. Receptors were obtained from a person aged 18-60 years who received the Ad26.COV2.S COVID-19 vaccine or a placebo.

This clone was detected only once. This chain connects TRBV2 to TRBJ2-1; D is ambiguous. Trimming removed 4 bases at V and 7 bases at J, with 5 bases between. CDR3 size: 11 residues. Per germline, CDR1 SNHLY and CDR2 FYNNEI. In DNA form, the CDR3 reads TGTGCCAGCAGTGGCGAGAATGAGCAGTTCTTC. It encodes CASSGENEQFF. The full variable domain, completed using reference TRBV2 and TRBJ2-1, is EPEVTQTPSHQVTQMGQEVILRCVPISNHLYFYWYRQILGQKVEFLVSFYNNEISEKSEIFDDQFSVERPDGSNFTLKIRSTKLEDSAMYFCASSGENEQFFGPGTRLTVL.

The chain employs TRBV10-2 and TRBJ1-1, with D tentatively TRBD1 (6 bases). CDR1 is WSHSY and CDR2 is SAAADI in the germline V gene. The germline V and J ends were trimmed by 8 bases and 5 bases, with 15 bases remaining between them. This CDR3 comprises 13 residues. CDR3 sequence (DNA): TGCGCCAGCGGGGGGTCCAGGGGAACTGAAGCTTTCTTT. This sequence encodes CASGGSRGTEAFF.

The chain carries TRBV3-1 (or the pseudogene TRBV3-2) and TRBJ2-1, with TRBD2 identical over 9 bases. V shed 1 base and J 7 bases; nucleotides not matched to a gene: 8. The CDR3 has 16 amino acids. CDR1 and CDR2 (germline): LGHDT, YNNKEL (reference sequence). In nucleotides, the CDR3 is TGTGCCAGCAGCCAAGTACGTAGCGGGAGAGTAAATGAGCAGTTCTTC. Its protein is CASSQVRSGRVNEQFF.

The table lists this clone with a count of one. The CDR3 DNA reads as TGCGCCAGCAGCCAACGAGCGGGAGGTACCGGGGAGCTGTTTTTT. It yields the protein CASSQRAGGTGELFF. The chain combines TRBV4-1 with TRBJ2-2; the match to TRBD2 covers 9 bases. After removal of 2 bases from V and 5 bases from J, the junction contained 3 bases not matched to a gene. The CDR3 consists of 15 residues. Germline CDR1 is MGHRA and CDR2 is YSYEKL.

In its sample, this clone was seen many times. This chain joins TRBV4-3 and TRBJ2-1, with 11 bases lining up with TRBD2. CDR1 is LGHNA and CDR2 is YSLEER in the germline V gene. V dropped 5 bases and J dropped 4; count of bases not matched to a gene: 7. The CDR3 covers 16 residues. The CDR3 is CASSETASGGYNEQFF. CDR3 sequence (DNA): TGCGCCAGCAGCGAAACTGCTAGCGGGGGGTACAATGAGCAGTTCTTC.

The genes are TRBV11-3 and TRBJ2-7; 8 nucleotides agree with TRBD2. Germline values: CDR1 SGHNT, CDR2 YENEEA. This CDR3 comprises 13 residues. V lost 5 bases and J lost 4; bases outside the gene matches: 4. The CDR3 loop is CASSRAGAYEQYV. The CDR3 bases are TGTGCCAGCAGCCGAGCGGGAGCGTACGAGCAGTACGTC.

The chain joins TRBV6-5 to TRBJ2-7; TRBD1 matches 9 bases. The J segment lost 0 bases and the V segment lost 5 bases, leaving 5 bases of the junction unmatched. The CDR3 is made up of 15 amino acids. CDR1 MNHEY and CDR2 SVGAGI come from the germline V gene. CDR3 nucleotides: TGTGCCAGCAGTCAATCACAGGGGGCCTCCTACGAGCAGTACTTC. Its protein product is CASSQSQGASYEQYF.

The chain recombines TRBV19 with TRBJ1-1; no reliable D call. Looked up from germline, CDR1 is LNHDA and CDR2 is SQIVND (reference sequence). The CDR3 is made up of 14 amino acids. V lost 3 bases, J lost 8 bases, and 16 bases lay in between. CDR3 loop: CASSMSRTNVEAFF. The CDR3 coding sequence is TGTGCCAGTAGTATGAGCAGGACCAACGTAGAAGCTTTCTTT.

This clone was detected only a few times. The chain couples TRBV2 to TRBJ1-2; D is undetermined. Germline loops: CDR1 SNHLY, CDR2 FYNNEI. The ends were cut back, 6 bases at V and 8 bases at J, with 13 bases in the middle. The CDR3 contains 12 residues. The CDR3 loop reads CASSRSLVGYTF. For the CDR3, the DNA is TGTGCCAGCAGCCGGAGCCTGGTAGGCTACACCTTC. Supplemented by reference TRBV2 and TRBJ1-2, the full variable domain reads EPEVTQTPSHQVTQMGQEVILRCVPISNHLYFYWYRQILGQKVEFLVSFYNNEISEKSEIFDDQFSVERPDGSNFTLKIRSTKLEDSAMYFCASSRSLVGYTFGSGTRLTVV.

V usage is TRBV5-1 and J usage is TRBJ1-1; D gene uncertain. Trimming cost V 5 bases and J 4 bases, with 15 bases left between them. Germline loops: CDR1 SGHRS, CDR2 YFSETQ. The CDR3 extends over 14 amino acids. CDR3 DNA sequence: TGCGCCAGCAGTATAGGTTCGACGGCCACTGAAGCTTTCTTT. Translating gives CASSIGSTATEAFF. Drawing the rest from reference TRBV5-1 and TRBJ1-1, the complete variable domain is KAGVTQTPRYLIKTRGQQVTLSCSPISGHRSVSWYQQTPGQGLQFLFEYFSETQRNKGNFPGRFSGRQFSNSRSEMNVSTLELGDSALYLCASSIGSTATEAFFGQGTRLTVV.